This T cell receptor beta chain came from a study of response to subunit inactivated influenza vaccine. Study results and limitations: Every seasonal influenza vaccination brings in few new T cells, the authors suggested.

TCRdb reprocessed the RT-PCR reads with MiXCR, giving one entry per CDR3 protein. The sample yields 710,000 or so distinct CDR3 sequences, about 15% seen once. Points on this clonotype: Its target is not known.

CDR1 is MDHEN and CDR2 is SYDVKM in the germline V gene. This CDR3 has 12 amino acids. Trimming removed 8 bases from V and 15 bases from J, with 17 bases in between. The source was PBMCs from blood, collected less than 13 days after vaccination. This clonotype was sampled from a man aged 50 to 60 who received an inactivated influenza vaccine. The chain links TRBV28 to TRBJ2-6; tentative D call: TRBD1 (6 bases). In DNA, the CDR3 is TGTGCCAGCCGCCCTTGGGGCAGGGGCCTGACTTTC. This gives the protein CASRPWGRGLTF.